A selection of T cell receptor beta chains follows, all from one sample in a study of CD8 T cells in Susac syndrome. Each CDR3 protein is one row after TCRdb ran MiXCR on the immunoSEQ multiplex PCR reads. The top ten clones hold around 0.072% of a sample with approximately 230,000 distinct CDR3 sequences, roughly 93% of them seen once. Source material: CD4+ T cells from PBMCs. The receptors shown here come from a human donor with multiple sclerosis. CDR3s include the opening cysteine and the closing phenylalanine or tryptophan. A D gene is named only where the DNA matches it firmly. Only some rows state a clone size, as once, few, many or a class for expanded clones.

v_gene	abundance	d_gene	j_gene	CDR3aa	CDR3nt
TRBV24-1	NA	TRBD2	TRBJ2-2	CATGERTTSGKTGELFF	TGTGCCACCGGAGAGCGAACGACTAGCGGGAAGACCGGGGAGCTGTTTTTT
TRBV7-9	NA	TRBD1	TRBJ2-3	CASSRDRKLPGVTDTQYF	TGTGCCAGCAGCCGGGACAGGAAACTCCCCGGGGTCACAGATACGCAGTATTTT
TRBV20-1	NA	NA	TRBJ1-1	CSAPPLLGNTEAFF	TGCAGTGCCCCACCCCTCTTGGGGAACACTGAAGCTTTCTTT
TRBV19	NA	TRBD2	TRBJ2-5	CASSKGLAGEETQYF	TGTGCCAGTAGTAAGGGACTAGCGGGAGAAGAGACCCAGTACTTC
TRBV6-6	once	NA	TRBJ2-7	CASAQQSYEQYF	TGTGCCAGCGCCCAGCAGTCCTACGAGCAGTACTTC
TRBV12-3/TRBV12-4	NA	NA	TRBJ2-5	CASRGDQETQYF	TGTGCCAGCAGAGGGGACCAAGAGACCCAGTACTTC
TRBV29-1	NA	NA	TRBJ1-1	CSVEPRTVNTEAFF	TGCAGCGTTGAACCCAGGACGGTGAACACTGAAGCTTTCTTT
TRBV20-1	NA	NA	TRBJ1-1	CSAQTGNTEAFF	TGCAGTGCCCAAACAGGGAACACTGAAGCTTTCTTT
TRBV27	NA	NA	TRBJ2-2	CASRQTAANTGELFF	TGTGCCAGCAGACAGACAGCCGCGAACACCGGGGAGCTGTTTTTT
TRBV5-1	NA	NA	TRBJ2-3	CASSLARGLDFPDTQYF	TGCGCCAGCAGCTTGGCCCGAGGGCTAGACTTTCCAGATACGCAGTATTTT
TRBV15	once	NA	TRBJ2-2	CATSNAGRRVTGELFF	TGTGCCACCAGCAATGCAGGGAGGAGAGTCACCGGGGAGCTGTTTTTT
TRBV14	NA	TRBD2	TRBJ2-1	CASSQLPGGYNEQFF	TGTGCCAGCAGCCAACTCCCGGGAGGGTACAATGAGCAGTTCTTC
TRBV7-9	NA	NA	TRBJ1-2	CASATSGGREGYTF	TGTGCCAGCGCGACTTCCGGGGGGCGCGAGGGCTACACCTTC
TRBV29-1	few	TRBD1	TRBJ1-2	CSAGQGFDYGYTF	TGCAGCGCTGGACAGGGGTTCGACTATGGCTACACCTTC
TRBV19	NA	NA	TRBJ2-2	CASNVGKSTGELFF	TGTGCCAGTAATGTGGGAAAGTCGACCGGGGAGCTGTTTTTT
TRBV5-1	NA	TRBD2	TRBJ2-3	CASSVAGVSTDTQYF	TGCGCCAGCAGCGTCGCGGGGGTTAGCACAGATACGCAGTATTTT
TRBV5-4	NA	NA	TRBJ2-3	CASSSQNKPEDTQYF	TGTGCCAGCAGCTCGCAAAACAAACCGGAAGATACGCAGTATTTT
TRBV12-3/TRBV12-4	NA	NA	TRBJ2-7	CASSPGRRTYEQYF	TGTGCCAGCAGTCCGGGACGGAGAACCTACGAGCAGTACTTC
TRBV9	NA	NA	TRBJ1-4	CASSVSPRGEKLFF	TGTGCCAGCAGCGTGTCCCCACGGGGCGAAAAACTGTTTTTT
TRBV29-1	NA	NA	TRBJ1-1	CSVEGGRAEAFF	TGCAGCGTTGAGGGAGGGAGGGCTGAAGCTTTCTTT
TRBV12-3/TRBV12-4	NA	TRBD1	TRBJ1-2	CASSRNGDRSYGYTF	TGTGCCAGCAGTCGGAATGGGGACAGGAGCTATGGCTACACCTTC
TRBV6-6	NA	TRBD1	TRBJ1-4	CASRPTRDRDSGKLFF	TGTGCCAGCAGGCCAACCCGGGACAGGGATAGTGGAAAACTGTTTTTT
TRBV29-1	few	NA	TRBJ2-1	CSAANNEQFF	TGCAGCGCCGCGAACAATGAGCAGTTCTTC
TRBV5-1	NA	TRBD2	TRBJ2-5	CASSSRLAQQETQYF	TGCGCCAGCAGCTCGAGACTAGCGCAGCAAGAGACCCAGTACTTC
TRBV9	NA	NA	TRBJ2-1	CASSVASQGHEQFF	TGTGCCAGCAGCGTAGCTTCCCAGGGGCATGAGCAGTTCTTC